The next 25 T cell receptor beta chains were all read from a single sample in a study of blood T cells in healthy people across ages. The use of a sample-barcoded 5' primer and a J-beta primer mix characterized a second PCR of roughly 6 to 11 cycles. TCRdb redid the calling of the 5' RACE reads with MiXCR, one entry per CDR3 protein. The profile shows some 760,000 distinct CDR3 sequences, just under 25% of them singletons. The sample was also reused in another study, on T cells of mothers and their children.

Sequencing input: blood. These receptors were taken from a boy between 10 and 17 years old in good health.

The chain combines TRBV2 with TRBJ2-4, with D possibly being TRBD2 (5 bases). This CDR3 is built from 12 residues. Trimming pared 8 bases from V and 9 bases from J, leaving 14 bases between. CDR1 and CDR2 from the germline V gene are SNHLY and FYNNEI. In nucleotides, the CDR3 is TGTGCCAGCGAGGGCCCTTCGGGCATTCAGTACTTC. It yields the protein CASEGPSGIQYF.

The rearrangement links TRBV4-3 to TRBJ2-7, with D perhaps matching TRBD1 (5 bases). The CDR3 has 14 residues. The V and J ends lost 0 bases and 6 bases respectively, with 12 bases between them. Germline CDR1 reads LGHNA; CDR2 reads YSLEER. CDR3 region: CASSQDTGQSEQYF. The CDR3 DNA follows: TGCGCCAGCAGCCAAGACACAGGTCAGTCCGAGCAGTACTTC.

The CDR3 loop reads CSVCLANRNEQFF. The DNA of the CDR3 is TGCAGCGTTTGCCTAGCAAACCGCAATGAGCAGTTCTTC. This chain joins TRBV29-1 and TRBJ2-1; maybe TRBD2 (5 bases). The CDR3 has 13 amino acids. The V and J ends lost 5 bases and 6 bases respectively, with 14 bases between them. The germline V gene has CDR1 SQVTM and CDR2 ANQGSEA.

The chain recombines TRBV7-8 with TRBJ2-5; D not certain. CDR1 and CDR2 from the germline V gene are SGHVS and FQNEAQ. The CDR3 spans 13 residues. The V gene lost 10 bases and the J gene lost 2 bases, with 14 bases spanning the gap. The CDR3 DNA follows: TGTGCCACCACTTCGGACCTGCAAGAGACCCAGTACTTC. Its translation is CATTSDLQETQYF.

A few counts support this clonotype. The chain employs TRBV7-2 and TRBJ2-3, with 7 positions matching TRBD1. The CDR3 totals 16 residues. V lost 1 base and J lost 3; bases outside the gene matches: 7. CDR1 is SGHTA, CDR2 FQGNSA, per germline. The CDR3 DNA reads TGTGCCAGCAGCTTAGAAGCGGCAGGGGGAACAGATACGCAGTATTTT. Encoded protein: CASSLEAAGGTDTQYF.

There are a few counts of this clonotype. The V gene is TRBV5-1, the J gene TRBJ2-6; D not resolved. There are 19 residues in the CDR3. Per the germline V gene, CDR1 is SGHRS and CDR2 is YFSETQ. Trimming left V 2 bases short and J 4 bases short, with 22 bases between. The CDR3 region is CASSFRSAPYEAGANVLTF. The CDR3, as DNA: TGCGCCAGCAGCTTCCGCTCAGCCCCTTATGAGGCGGGGGCCAACGTCCTGACTTTC.

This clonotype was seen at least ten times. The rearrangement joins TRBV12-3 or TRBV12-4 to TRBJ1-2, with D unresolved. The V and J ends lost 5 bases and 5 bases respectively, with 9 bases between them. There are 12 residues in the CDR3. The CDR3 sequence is CASSARGYGYTF. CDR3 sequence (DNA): TGTGCCAGCAGTGCCCGTGGGTATGGCTACACCTTC.

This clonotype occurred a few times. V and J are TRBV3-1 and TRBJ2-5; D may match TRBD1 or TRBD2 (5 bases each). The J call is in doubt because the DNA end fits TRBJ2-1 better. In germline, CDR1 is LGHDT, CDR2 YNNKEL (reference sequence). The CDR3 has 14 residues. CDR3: CASSQSSGSQRQFF. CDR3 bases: TGTGCCAGCAGCCAAAGCTCAGGGAGCCAGAGGCAGTTCTTC.

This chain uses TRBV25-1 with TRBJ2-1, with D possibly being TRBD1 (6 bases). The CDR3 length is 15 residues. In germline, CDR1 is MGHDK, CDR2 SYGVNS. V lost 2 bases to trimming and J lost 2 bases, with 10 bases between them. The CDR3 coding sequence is TGTGCCAGCAGTGAAGCCGGGACACCCTACAATGAGCAGTTCTTC. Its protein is CASSEAGTPYNEQFF. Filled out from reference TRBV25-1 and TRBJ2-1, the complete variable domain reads EADIYQTPRYLVIGTGKKITLECSQTMGHDKMYWYQQDPGMELHLIHYSYGVNSTEKGDLSSESTVSRIRTEHFPLTLESARPSHTSQYLCASSEAGTPYNEQFFGPGTRLTVL.

DNA of the CDR3: TGTGCCAGTAGTATGAGAGGGGGCCGAAACATTCAGTACTTC. Protein: CASSMRGGRNIQYF. This chain joins TRBV19 and TRBJ2-4, with 7 bases fitting TRBD1. The CDR3 totals 14 residues. Germline CDR1 reads LNHDA; CDR2 reads SQIVND (reference sequence). The trim removed 3 bases at V and 6 bases at J, leaving 5 bases unmatched.

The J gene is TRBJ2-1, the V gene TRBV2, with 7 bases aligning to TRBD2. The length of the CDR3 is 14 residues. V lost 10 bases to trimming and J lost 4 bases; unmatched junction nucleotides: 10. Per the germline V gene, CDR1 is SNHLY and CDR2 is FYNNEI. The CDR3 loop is CATPGGTLYNEQFF. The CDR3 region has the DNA TGTGCCACCCCCGGGGGGACCCTTTACAATGAGCAGTTCTTC.

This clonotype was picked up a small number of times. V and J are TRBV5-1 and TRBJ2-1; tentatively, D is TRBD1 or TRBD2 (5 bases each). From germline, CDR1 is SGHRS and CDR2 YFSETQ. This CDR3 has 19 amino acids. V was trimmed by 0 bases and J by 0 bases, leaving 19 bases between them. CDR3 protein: CASSLAGGFGQSSYNEQFF. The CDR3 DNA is TGCGCCAGCAGCTTGGCCGGAGGCTTTGGACAAAGCTCCTACAATGAGCAGTTCTTC. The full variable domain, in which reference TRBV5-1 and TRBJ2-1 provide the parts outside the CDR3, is KAGVTQTPRYLIKTRGQQVTLSCSPISGHRSVSWYQQTPGQGLQFLFEYFSETQRNKGNFPGRFSGRQFSNSRSEMNVSTLELGDSALYLCASSLAGGFGQSSYNEQFFGPGTRLTVL.

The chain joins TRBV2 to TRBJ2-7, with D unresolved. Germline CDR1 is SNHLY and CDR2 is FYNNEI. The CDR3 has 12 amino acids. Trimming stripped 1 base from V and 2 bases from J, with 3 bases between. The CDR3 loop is CASSEVPYEQYF. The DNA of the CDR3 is TGTGCCAGCAGTGAAGTGCCCTACGAGCAGTACTTC.

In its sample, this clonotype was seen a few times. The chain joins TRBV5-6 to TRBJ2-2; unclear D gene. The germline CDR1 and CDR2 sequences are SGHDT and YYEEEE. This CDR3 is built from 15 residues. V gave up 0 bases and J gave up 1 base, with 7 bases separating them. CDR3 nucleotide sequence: TGTGCCAGCAGCTTGGCTTGGGGGAACACCGGGGAGCTGTTTTTT. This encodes CASSLAWGNTGELFF.

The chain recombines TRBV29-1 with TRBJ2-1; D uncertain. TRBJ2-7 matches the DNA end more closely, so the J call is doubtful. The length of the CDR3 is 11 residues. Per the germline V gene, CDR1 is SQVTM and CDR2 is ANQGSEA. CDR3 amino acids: CSALFTYEQYF. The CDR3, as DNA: TGCAGCGCCCTCTTTACCTACGAGCAGTACTTC.

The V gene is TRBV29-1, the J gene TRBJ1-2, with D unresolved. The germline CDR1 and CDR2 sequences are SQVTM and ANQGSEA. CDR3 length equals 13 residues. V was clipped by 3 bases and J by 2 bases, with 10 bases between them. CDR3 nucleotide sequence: TGCAGCGTTGAGGACGGGCTAAACTATGGCTACACCTTC. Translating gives CSVEDGLNYGYTF.

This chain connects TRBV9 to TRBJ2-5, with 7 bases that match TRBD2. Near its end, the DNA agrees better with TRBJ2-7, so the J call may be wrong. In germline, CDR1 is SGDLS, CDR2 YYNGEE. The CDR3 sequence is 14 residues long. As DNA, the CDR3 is TGTGCCAGCAGCGCGCCAGGGAGGGCCTACGAGCAGTACTTC. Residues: CASSAPGRAYEQYF.

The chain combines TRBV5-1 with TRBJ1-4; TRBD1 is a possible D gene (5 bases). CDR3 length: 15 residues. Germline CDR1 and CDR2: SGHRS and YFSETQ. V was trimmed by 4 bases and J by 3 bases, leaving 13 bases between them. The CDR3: CASSEQGRANEKLFF. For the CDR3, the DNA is TGCGCCAGCAGCGAGCAGGGTCGCGCTAATGAAAAACTGTTTTTT.

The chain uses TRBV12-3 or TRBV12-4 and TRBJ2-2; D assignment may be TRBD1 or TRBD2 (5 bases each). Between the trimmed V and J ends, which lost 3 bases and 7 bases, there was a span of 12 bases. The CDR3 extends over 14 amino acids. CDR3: CASSLLSGLGELFF. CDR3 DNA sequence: TGTGCCAGCAGTTTGTTATCGGGGCTCGGGGAGCTGTTTTTT.

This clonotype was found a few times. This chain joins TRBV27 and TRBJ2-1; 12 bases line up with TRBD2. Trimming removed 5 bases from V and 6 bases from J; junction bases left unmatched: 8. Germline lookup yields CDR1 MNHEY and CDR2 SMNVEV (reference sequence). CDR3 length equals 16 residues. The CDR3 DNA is TGTGCCAGCAGTCTCCTCCTAGCGGGAGGGCCCAATGAGCAGTTCTTC. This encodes CASSLLLAGGPNEQFF.

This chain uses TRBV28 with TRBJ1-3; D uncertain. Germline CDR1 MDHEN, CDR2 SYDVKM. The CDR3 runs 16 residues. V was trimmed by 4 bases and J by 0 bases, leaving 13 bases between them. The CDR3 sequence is CASSYPSSSSGNTIYF. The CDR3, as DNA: TGTGCCAGCAGTTACCCTTCCTCGAGCTCTGGAAACACCATATATTTT.

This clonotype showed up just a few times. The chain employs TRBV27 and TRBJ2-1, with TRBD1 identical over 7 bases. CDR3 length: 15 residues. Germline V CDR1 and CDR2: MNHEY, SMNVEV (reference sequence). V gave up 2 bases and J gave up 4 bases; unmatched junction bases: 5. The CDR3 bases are TGTGCCAGCAGTTTAACCCAGGGGGAGTACAATGAGCAGTTCTTC. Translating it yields CASSLTQGEYNEQFF.

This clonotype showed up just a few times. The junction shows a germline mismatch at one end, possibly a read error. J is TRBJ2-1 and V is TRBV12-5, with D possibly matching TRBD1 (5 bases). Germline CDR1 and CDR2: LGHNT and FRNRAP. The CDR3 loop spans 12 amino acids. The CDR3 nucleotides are TGTGCTAGTGGTTTGGTACCTGTGGACAAGATCTTC. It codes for CASGLVPVDKIF.

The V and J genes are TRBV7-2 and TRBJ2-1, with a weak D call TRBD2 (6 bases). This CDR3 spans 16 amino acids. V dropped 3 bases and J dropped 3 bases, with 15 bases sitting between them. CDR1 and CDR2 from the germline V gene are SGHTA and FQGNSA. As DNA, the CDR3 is TGTGCCAGCAGCTTTGGGGGACTGGGGGACTACAATGAGCAGTTCTTC. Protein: CASSFGGLGDYNEQFF.

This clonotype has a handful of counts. This chain's CDR3 is CATSRDHRENEQYF. The CDR3 DNA reads as TGTGCCACCAGCAGAGATCATCGGGAGAACGAGCAGTACTTC. V usage is TRBV15 and J usage is TRBJ2-5; weak D call: TRBD2 (6 bases). The DNA end is more similar to TRBJ2-7, so the J call may be wrong. The CDR3 length is 14 residues. CDR1 and CDR2 (germline): LNHNV, YYDKDF (reference sequence).